These T cell receptor beta chains were read from a single sample in a study of CD8+ T cells in alopecia areata. Sequenced by immunoSEQ multiplex PCR; TCRdb stores in-frame clones only, minus some. This table holds roughly 200,000 clones, 56% found once. Sequencing was carried out using CD8+ T cells sorted from blood. Receptors were obtained from a human donor in good health. The CDR3 runs from the conserved cysteine through the conserved F or W. Fields, in order: V gene, J gene, CDR3 protein.

V gene: TRBV15; J gene: TRBJ1-5; CDR3 protein: CATRSSEMEPQHF
V gene: TRBV7-9; J gene: TRBJ2-1; CDR3 protein: CASSWEGAYNEQFF
V gene: TRBV4-1; J gene: TRBJ1-2; CDR3 protein: CASSQPPRRGYGYTF
V gene: TRBV4-1; J gene: TRBJ1-4; CDR3 protein: CASSLVSGRPTEKLFF
V gene: TRBV27; J gene: TRBJ2-3; CDR3 protein: CASSGQVLDTQYF
V gene: TRBV29-1; J gene: TRBJ1-2; CDR3 protein: CSVVGQGNYGYTF
V gene: TRBV6-6; J gene: TRBJ2-7; CDR3 protein: CATGGVAYEQYF
V gene: TRBV29-1; J gene: TRBJ1-5; CDR3 protein: CSVEDGSNQPQHF
V gene: TRBV4-1; J gene: TRBJ2-7; CDR3 protein: CASSQDADSSYEQYF
V gene: TRBV5-1; J gene: TRBJ2-2; CDR3 protein: CASSSGTGNTGELFF
V gene: TRBV30; J gene: TRBJ1-2; CDR3 protein: CAWTEDMNYGYTF
V gene: TRBV4-2; J gene: TRBJ2-5; CDR3 protein: CASSPREAARETQYF
V gene: TRBV5-1; J gene: TRBJ2-3; CDR3 protein: CASTSIGVNTDTQYF
V gene: TRBV30; J gene: TRBJ2-5; CDR3 protein: CAWSEAGETQYF
V gene: TRBV30; J gene: TRBJ2-2; CDR3 protein: CAWNWATGELFF
V gene: TRBV4-1; J gene: TRBJ1-5; CDR3 protein: CASSQAGSNQPQHF
V gene: TRBV4-1; J gene: TRBJ2-7; CDR3 protein: CASSPTGGRVSYEQYF
V gene: TRBV29-1; J gene: TRBJ2-3; CDR3 protein: CSVEGASGAATDTQYF
V gene: TRBV7-9; J gene: TRBJ2-3; CDR3 protein: CASSLESTDTQYF
V gene: TRBV5-6; J gene: TRBJ1-5; CDR3 protein: CASSLGQGPNQPQHF
V gene: TRBV7-9; J gene: TRBJ2-3; CDR3 protein: CASSLDLRTDTQYF
V gene: TRBV27; J gene: TRBJ1-1; CDR3 protein: CASRIPGTDTEAFF
V gene: TRBV7-9; J gene: TRBJ2-6; CDR3 protein: CASTEVGGANVLTF
V gene: TRBV27; J gene: TRBJ2-1; CDR3 protein: CASSFQTGSLYNEQFF
V gene: TRBV10-3; J gene: TRBJ1-1; CDR3 protein: CAISDLGGTEAFF
V gene: TRBV11-2; J gene: TRBJ2-7; CDR3 protein: CASSSGGRGEQYF
V gene: TRBV12-5; J gene: TRBJ1-2; CDR3 protein: CASGQPPQGINYGYTF
V gene: TRBV13; J gene: TRBJ1-2; CDR3 protein: CASSLMDLGQGPHGYTF
V gene: TRBV27; J gene: TRBJ1-5; CDR3 protein: CARSSGDQPQHF
V gene: TRBV18; J gene: TRBJ2-7; CDR3 protein: CASSSTTGGLSYEQYF
V gene: TRBV19; J gene: TRBJ1-5; CDR3 protein: CASSILGGGSQPQHF
V gene: TRBV13; J gene: TRBJ1-4; CDR3 protein: CASTLTGFNEKLFF
V gene: TRBV5-1; J gene: TRBJ2-1; CDR3 protein: CASSGPLYNEQFF
V gene: TRBV9; J gene: TRBJ2-7; CDR3 protein: CASSAGNSGSYEQYF
V gene: TRBV5-6; J gene: TRBJ2-2; CDR3 protein: CASSPAPTDTGELFF
V gene: TRBV27; J gene: TRBJ2-2; CDR3 protein: CASSLSDTGELFF
V gene: TRBV27; J gene: TRBJ2-2; CDR3 protein: CASSLWTGKNTGELFF
V gene: TRBV5-1; J gene: TRBJ2-3; CDR3 protein: CASSSGQGTDTQYF
V gene: TRBV27; J gene: TRBJ1-5; CDR3 protein: CASSQGTGVQPQHF
V gene: TRBV29-1; J gene: TRBJ2-7; CDR3 protein: CSALTGTLSYEQYF
V gene: TRBV27; J gene: TRBJ1-6; CDR3 protein: CASSLSAGLSSPLHF
V gene: TRBV7-9; J gene: TRBJ2-6; CDR3 protein: CASSFLGTGVAGANVLTF
V gene: TRBV29-1; J gene: TRBJ1-1; CDR3 protein: CSVTDGGTEAFF
V gene: TRBV9; J gene: TRBJ2-2; CDR3 protein: CASSVVGTANTGELFF
V gene: TRBV9; J gene: TRBJ1-4; CDR3 protein: CASSPTGATNEKLFF